This T cell receptor beta chain comes out of a study of chemoradiotherapy in HPV16-positive cancers. Overall study findings and caveats: In HPV16-positive patients, HPV-responsive T-cell expansion tracked better recurrence-free survival. Non-HPV-specific T cells did not expand in tumors during treatment, whereas candidate HPV-specific clones and E7-related motifs did. HPV-specific T cells were functionally defined from only a couple of HPV16-positive patients.

Data came from immunoSEQ multiplex PCR; TCRdb stores just in-frame clones and leaves some out. The sample has 9,000 to 10,000 clones; 84% are singletons. The germline V gene has CDR1 LGHNA and CDR2 YNFKEQ. Trimming left V 2 bases short and J 3 bases short, with 10 bases between. The CDR3 has 14 amino acids. In regard to this clone: The antigen is unknown.

Sequences were derived from blood, sampled from a patient who underwent chemoradiotherapy. This chain joins TRBV4-2 and TRBJ1-1; D not certain. This receptor was identified in a human donor with HPV-associated anogenital cancer. CDR3 residues: CASSQPGKHTEAFF. CDR3 nucleotide sequence: TGTGCCAGCAGCCAACCCGGGAAGCACACTGAAGCTTTCTTT.